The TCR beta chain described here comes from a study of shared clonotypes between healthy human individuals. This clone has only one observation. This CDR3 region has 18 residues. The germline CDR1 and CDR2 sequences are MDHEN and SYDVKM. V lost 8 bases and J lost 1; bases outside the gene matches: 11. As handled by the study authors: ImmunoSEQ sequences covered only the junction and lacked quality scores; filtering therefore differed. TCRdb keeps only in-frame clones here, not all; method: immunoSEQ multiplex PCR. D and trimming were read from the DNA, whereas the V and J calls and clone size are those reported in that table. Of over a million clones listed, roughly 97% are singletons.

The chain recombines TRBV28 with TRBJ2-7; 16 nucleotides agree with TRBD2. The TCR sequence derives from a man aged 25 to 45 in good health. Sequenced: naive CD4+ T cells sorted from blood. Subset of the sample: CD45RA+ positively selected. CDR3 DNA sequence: TGTGCCAGCCCGCCGGCGGGACTAGCGGGAGGGGAGTCCTACGAGCAGTACTTC. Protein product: CASPPAGLAGGESYEQYF.